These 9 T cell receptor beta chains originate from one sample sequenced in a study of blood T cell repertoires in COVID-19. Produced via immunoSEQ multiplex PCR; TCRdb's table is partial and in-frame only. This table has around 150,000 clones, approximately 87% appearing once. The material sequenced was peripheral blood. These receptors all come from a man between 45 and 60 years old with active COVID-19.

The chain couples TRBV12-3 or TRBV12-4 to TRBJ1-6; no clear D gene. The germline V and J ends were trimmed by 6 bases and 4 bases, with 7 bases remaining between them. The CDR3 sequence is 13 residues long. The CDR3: CASSHKYNSPLHF. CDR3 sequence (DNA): TGTGCCAGCAGCCACAAGTATAATTCACCCCTCCACTTT.

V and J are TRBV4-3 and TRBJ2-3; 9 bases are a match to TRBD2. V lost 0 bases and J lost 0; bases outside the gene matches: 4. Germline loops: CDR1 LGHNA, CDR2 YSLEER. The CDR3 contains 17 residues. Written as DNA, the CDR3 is TGCGCCAGCAGCCAAGATCCAAGCGGGGGGAGCACAGATACGCAGTATTTT. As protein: CASSQDPSGGSTDTQYF.

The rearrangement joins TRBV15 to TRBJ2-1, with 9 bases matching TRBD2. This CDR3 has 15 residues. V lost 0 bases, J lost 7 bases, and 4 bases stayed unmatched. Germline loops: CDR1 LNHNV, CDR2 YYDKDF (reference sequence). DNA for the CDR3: TGTGCCACCAGCAGAGAAGGTCTAGCGGGGAATGAGCAGTTCTTC. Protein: CATSREGLAGNEQFF.

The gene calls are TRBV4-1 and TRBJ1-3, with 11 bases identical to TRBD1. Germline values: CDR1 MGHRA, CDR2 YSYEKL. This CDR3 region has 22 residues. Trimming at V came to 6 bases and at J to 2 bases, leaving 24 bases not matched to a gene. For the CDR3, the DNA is TGCGCCAGCAGGCCCACATTTAAAACCTGGACAGGGGGCGCGAAAACTGGAAACACCATATATTTT. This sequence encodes CASRPTFKTWTGGAKTGNTIYF.

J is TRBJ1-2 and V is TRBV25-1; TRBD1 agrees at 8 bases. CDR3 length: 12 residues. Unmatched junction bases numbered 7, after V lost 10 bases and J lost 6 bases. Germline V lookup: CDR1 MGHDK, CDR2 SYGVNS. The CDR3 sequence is CATMDRENGYTF. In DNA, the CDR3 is TGTGCCACCATGGACAGGGAGAATGGCTACACCTTC.

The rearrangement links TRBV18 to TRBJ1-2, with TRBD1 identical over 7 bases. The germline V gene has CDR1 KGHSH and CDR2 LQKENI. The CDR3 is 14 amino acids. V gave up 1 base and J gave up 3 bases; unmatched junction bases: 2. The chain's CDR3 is CASSPQGAYYGYTF. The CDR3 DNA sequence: TGTGCCAGCTCACCACAGGGGGCGTACTATGGCTACACCTTC.

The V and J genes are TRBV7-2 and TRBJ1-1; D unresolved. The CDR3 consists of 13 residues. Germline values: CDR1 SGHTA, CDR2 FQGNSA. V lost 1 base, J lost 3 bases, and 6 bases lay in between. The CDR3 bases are TGTGCCAGCAGCTTAGTTCAGGACACTGAAGCTTTCTTT. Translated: CASSLVQDTEAFF.

Here the CDR3 DNA reads TGTGCCAGCAGCTTGGGACTCTTCTCTGGAAACACCATATATTTT. Protein product: CASSLGLFSGNTIYF. V gene TRBV5-5 combines with J gene TRBJ1-3; D uncertain. The length of the CDR3 is 15 residues. Trimming pared 0 bases from V and 0 bases from J, leaving 7 bases between. Per germline, CDR1 SGHKS and CDR2 YYEKEE (reference sequence).

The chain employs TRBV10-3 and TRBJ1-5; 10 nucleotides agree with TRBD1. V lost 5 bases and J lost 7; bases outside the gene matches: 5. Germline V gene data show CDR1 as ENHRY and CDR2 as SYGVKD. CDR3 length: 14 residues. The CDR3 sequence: CAISPGTGEQPQHF. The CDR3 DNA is TGTGCCATCAGTCCCGGGACAGGGGAACAGCCCCAGCATTTT.